The 12 T cell receptor beta chains listed next were all sequenced from one sample in a study of cytomegalovirus exposure and HLA in healthy donors. PCR was performed using 60 Vbeta and 13 Jbeta primers. Repertoires were generated with immunoSEQ multiplex PCR, while TCRdb's copy carries only in-frame clones and drops some. This table holds 200,000 to 250,000 clones, around 80% found once. Sequenced material: PBMCs. These receptors all stem from a girl aged 2 to 9 in good health and CMV-seronegative.

This clone was picked up a small number of times. The chain joins TRBV7-9 to TRBJ1-1; the D gene is possibly TRBD1 (5 bases). In germline, CDR1 is SEHNR, CDR2 FQNEAQ (reference sequence). This CDR3 region has 15 residues. The ends were cut back, 5 bases at V and 0 bases at J, with 13 bases in the middle. The CDR3 spells CASSHNQDMNTEAFF. The CDR3, as DNA: TGTGCCAGCAGCCATAATCAGGACATGAACACTGAAGCTTTCTTT.

The CDR3 sequence: CAISERGGTAIIPNTEAFF. The CDR3 DNA reads as TGTGCCATCAGTGAAAGAGGGGGGACAGCAATAATTCCCAACACTGAAGCTTTCTTT. The rearrangement uses TRBV10-3 and TRBJ1-1; 7 bases fit TRBD1. The CDR3 sequence is 19 residues long. V lost 3 bases and J lost 2; bases outside the gene matches: 18. CDR1 is ENHRY and CDR2 is SYGVKD in the germline V gene.

On this clone itself: The junction departs from the called germline gene at one end, perhaps through a read error. The rearrangement joins TRBV7-9 to TRBJ1-4; D is perhaps TRBD1 (5 bases). CDR1 and CDR2 (germline): SEHNR, FQNEAQ (reference sequence). The CDR3 has 12 residues. The CDR3 loop reads CSSSPDGGGLFF. CDR3 nucleotide sequence: TGTTCCAGCAGCCCTGACGGGGGGGGACTGTTTTTT.

The V call is TRBV10-2, the J call TRBJ1-2; 7 nucleotides align to TRBD1. CDR1 is WSHSY, CDR2 SAAADI, per germline. V trimming: 5 bases; J trimming: 4 bases; junction bases outside the gene matches: 7. The CDR3 runs 14 residues. The CDR3 nucleotides are TGCGCCAGCAGTTACCGACAGGGAAGCTATGGCTACACCTTC. As protein: CASSYRQGSYGYTF.

The V call is TRBV2, the J call TRBJ1-4, with 7 positions matching TRBD1. The CDR3 has 17 amino acids. Germline CDR1 SNHLY, CDR2 FYNNEI. V lost 7 bases to trimming and J lost 3 bases; unmatched junction nucleotides: 14. CDR3 region: CASIQTRLTGSNEKLFF. In DNA form, the CDR3 reads TGTGCCAGCATCCAGACTCGACTGACAGGGTCTAATGAAAAACTGTTTTTT.

The sample holds one count of this clone. The rearrangement joins TRBV30 to TRBJ2-3, with 8 bases matching TRBD2. The V and J ends lost 0 bases and 2 bases, in that order; junction bases with no gene match: 4. This CDR3 comprises 15 residues. Per the germline V gene, CDR1 is GTSNPN and CDR2 is SVGIG (reference sequence). This chain's CDR3 is CAWSVAGGVTDTQYF. CDR3 nucleotide sequence: TGTGCCTGGAGTGTCGCGGGAGGCGTCACAGATACGCAGTATTTT. Supplemented by reference TRBV30 and TRBJ2-3, the full variable domain reads SQTIHQWPATLVQPVGSPLSLECTVEGTSNPNLYWYRQAAGRGLQLLFYSVGIGQISSEVPQNLSASRPQDRQFILSSKKLLLSDSGFYLCAWSVAGGVTDTQYFGPGTRLTVL.

V gene TRBV5-4 combines with J gene TRBJ2-7, with 10 bases identical to TRBD2. The CDR3 extends over 15 amino acids. The junction had 4 bases not matched to a gene; V was cut back by 2 bases and J by 2 bases. Germline assignment: CDR1 SGHNT and CDR2 YYREEE (reference sequence). The CDR3 sequence is CASSFELAGTYEQYF. In nucleotides, the CDR3 is TGTGCCAGCAGCTTTGAACTAGCGGGGACCTACGAGCAGTACTTC.

CDR3 sequence: CASSLAGVIAFF. The CDR3 nucleotides are TGCGCCAGCAGCTTGGCCGGGGTGATAGCTTTCTTT. V and J are TRBV5-1 and TRBJ1-1; D unclear. This CDR3 has 12 residues. Deletions cut 0 bases from V and 10 bases from J, with 10 bases between. Germline loops: CDR1 SGHRS, CDR2 YFSETQ.

The gene calls are TRBV25-1 and TRBJ1-4, with 11 bases aligning to TRBD1. V lost 4 bases and J lost 10; bases outside the gene matches: 5. Germline values: CDR1 MGHDK, CDR2 SYGVNS. This CDR3 is built from 14 residues. CDR3 loop: CASSATGTGGKLFF. The CDR3 DNA follows: TGTGCCAGCAGTGCAACCGGGACAGGGGGAAAACTGTTTTTT. Looking up the rest from reference TRBV25-1 and TRBJ1-4 gives the full variable domain: EADIYQTPRYLVIGTGKKITLECSQTMGHDKMYWYQQDPGMELHLIHYSYGVNSTEKGDLSSESTVSRIRTEHFPLTLESARPSHTSQYLCASSATGTGGKLFFGSGTQLSVL.

The chain joins TRBV5-6 to TRBJ2-1; TRBD1 is a possible D gene (6 bases). Per germline, CDR1 SGHDT and CDR2 YYEEEE. V gave up 0 bases and J gave up 4 bases, with 17 bases separating them. The length of the CDR3 is 17 residues. The CDR3 nucleotides read TGTGCCAGCAGCTTGGCCGACGGCAGGGGCGATTACAATGAGCAGTTCTTC. This codes for CASSLADGRGDYNEQFF.

The J gene is TRBJ1-5, the V gene TRBV6-4; 10 bases fit TRBD1. V lost 6 bases to trimming and J lost 4 bases; unmatched junction nucleotides: 12. This CDR3 region has 17 residues. Germline CDR1 MRHNA, CDR2 SNTAGT. Here the CDR3 reads CASSGRSGQGENQPQHF. The CDR3 nucleotides read TGTGCCAGCAGCGGCCGGTCCGGACAGGGGGAGAATCAGCCCCAGCATTTT.

The chain couples TRBV5-4 to TRBJ1-1, with D possibly being TRBD1 (5 bases). The CDR3 sequence is 14 residues long. Trimming left V 2 bases short and J 7 bases short, with 15 bases between. Germline values: CDR1 SGHNT, CDR2 YYREEE (reference sequence). The CDR3 region is CASSLAGGGHEAFF. CDR3 nucleotides: TGTGCCAGCAGCTTAGCGGGGGGAGGTCATGAAGCTTTCTTT.